This TCR beta chain comes out of a study of blood T cell repertoires in COVID-19. As for the study in general: Samples of COVID-19 (acute and convalescent) were obtained from the United States, Italy and Spain. Sample material is recorded as cDNA or gDNA derived from T cells, B-cell-depleted T cells, or PBMCs.

As handled by the study authors: From reference gene primer amplification, estimates of nucleated cell counts were derived. Assay used: immunoSEQ multiplex PCR; TCRdb lists only in-frame clones, some missing. The V and J calls and clone size are taken from that table; D and trimming were inferred from the DNA. The top ten clones hold over 15% of a sample with 35,000 to 45,000 clones, roughly 78% of them seen once. Germline V gene sequence: CDR1 MNHEY, CDR2 SVGAGI. The CDR3 spans 13 residues. The junction had 4 bases not matched to a gene; V was cut back by 9 bases and J by 2 bases. This clone was observed a few times.

This clonotype was sampled from a man aged 65 to 79 with acute or convalescent COVID-19. Sequenced sample: peripheral blood. The rearrangement links TRBV6-5 to TRBJ1-2; 9 bases map to TRBD1. The CDR3 sequence is CASSQGANYGYTF. CDR3 nucleotide sequence: TGTGCCAGTTCACAGGGGGCGAACTATGGCTACACCTTC.